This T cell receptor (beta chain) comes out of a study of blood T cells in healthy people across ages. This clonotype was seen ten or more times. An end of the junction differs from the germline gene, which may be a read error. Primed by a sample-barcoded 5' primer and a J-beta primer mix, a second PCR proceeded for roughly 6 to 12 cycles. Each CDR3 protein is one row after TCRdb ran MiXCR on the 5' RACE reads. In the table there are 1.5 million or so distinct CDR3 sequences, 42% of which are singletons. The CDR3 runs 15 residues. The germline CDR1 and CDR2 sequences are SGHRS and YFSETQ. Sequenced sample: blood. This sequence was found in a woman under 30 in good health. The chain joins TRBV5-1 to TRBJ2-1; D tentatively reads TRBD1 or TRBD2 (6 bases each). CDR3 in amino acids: CASSLGGGTYNEQFF. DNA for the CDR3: TGTGCCAGCAGTTTAGGGGGAGGTACCTACAATGAGCAGTTCTTC. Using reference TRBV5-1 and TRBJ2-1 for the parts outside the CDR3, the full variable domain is KAGVTQTPRYLIKTRGQQVTLSCSPISGHRSVSWYQQTPGQGLQFLFEYFSETQRNKGNFPGRFSGRQFSNSRSEMNVSTLELGDSALYLCASSLGGGTYNEQFFGPGTRLTVL.